This T cell receptor beta chain was recorded in a study of identical twins. Study-wide results and caveats: While abundant cord blood beta clonotypes carried fewer insertions, memory repertoires showed no such pattern.

Unique molecular identifiers were in the cDNA, with template-switch universal primer binding. One entry per CDR3 protein results from TCRdb running MiXCR on the 5' RACE reads. Among 350,000 or so distinct CDR3 sequences listed, about 12% were seen once. V shed 0 bases and J shed 1 base, with 7 bases lying between them. Germline values: CDR1 MGHRA, CDR2 YSYEKL. The CDR3 totals 15 residues. About this clonotype itself: Antigen specificity is unknown.

Another study also made use of these data, one on yellow fever vaccine responses in identical twins.

The specimen was CD8+ T cells sorted from blood. This receptor was taken from a woman younger than 30 in good health. This chain uses TRBV4-1 with TRBJ2-1; D gene unclear. The CDR3 reads CASSQDHPSYNEQFF. For the CDR3, the DNA is TGCGCCAGCAGCCAAGATCATCCTTCCTACAATGAGCAGTTCTTC.